Listed below are T cell receptor beta chains from one sample, sequenced in a study of OX40 agonist ivuxolimab in advanced cancers. TCRdb's copy holds only in-frame clones and misses some; the assay was immunoSEQ multiplex PCR. The table lists 55,000 to 80,000 clones, more than 75% of them singletons, with 2% to 2.5% in the top ten. This specimen was CD4+ or CD8+ T cells sorted from blood, taken in a trial of the OX40 agonist ivuxolimab. All receptors derive from an adult with an advanced solid tumor such as melanoma, head and neck, liver or kidney cancer. CDR3s include the opening cysteine and the closing phenylalanine or tryptophan.

len,v_gene,CDR3aa
14,TRBV2,CASRRAEGTYGYTF
15,TRBV7-6,CASSRLGLVYNEQFF
15,TRBV7-3,CASSLLGVRVDTQYF
17,TRBV5-6,CASSFRGSNTGNQPQHF
14,TRBV18,CASSPRDRVGEQYF
14,TRBV7-6,CASSLDRYTGELFF
13,TRBV29-1,CSVTQPFPTEAFF
14,TRBV14,CASSPGQGTDTQYF
15,TRBV25-1,CASSEAGGYLYGYTF
11,TRBV19,CASTLGYTQYF
16,TRBV19,CASSIFSGTGSSPLHF
16,TRBV11-2,CASSLGSGVGANVLTF
13,TRBV7-9,CASSLDFNEKLFF
14,TRBV6-6,CASRTDRTGAPLHF
13,TRBV6-1,CASSWTGKEKLFF
16,TRBV9,CASSVGPAGGKETQYF
17,TRBV7-2,CASRQKAQRGETDTQYF
16,TRBV19,CASSISFSGGYNEQFF
15,TRBV5-4,CASRLTSGSYNEQFF
14,TRBV5-1,CASSHRTEPYEQYF
14,TRBV5-4,CASSLSGQIYGYTF
13,TRBV28,CASSKGTAYEQYF
15,TRBV7-4,CASSLGGTANYGYTF
15,TRBV6-5,CASSYRDRGSPPLHF
17,TRBV19,CASSRTSGNLAKNIQYF
12,TRBV7-2,CASSPVGGELFF
15,TRBV2,CASSQQGGVGETQYF
13,TRBV7-2,CASSSTQGQPQHF
14,TRBV19,CASRRDRENTEAFF
16,TRBV19,CASSIVAGGGADTQYF
14,TRBV9,CASSVSTREETQYF
13,TRBV4-3,CASSLSEGGEQYF
15,TRBV2,CASSEPGQGGQPQHF
15,TRBV9,CASSFRQGGNEKLFF
13,TRBV14,CASSQVATGELFF
13,TRBV5-1,CASQGVDLNEQFF
14,TRBV5-4,CASSFTGGNTEAFF